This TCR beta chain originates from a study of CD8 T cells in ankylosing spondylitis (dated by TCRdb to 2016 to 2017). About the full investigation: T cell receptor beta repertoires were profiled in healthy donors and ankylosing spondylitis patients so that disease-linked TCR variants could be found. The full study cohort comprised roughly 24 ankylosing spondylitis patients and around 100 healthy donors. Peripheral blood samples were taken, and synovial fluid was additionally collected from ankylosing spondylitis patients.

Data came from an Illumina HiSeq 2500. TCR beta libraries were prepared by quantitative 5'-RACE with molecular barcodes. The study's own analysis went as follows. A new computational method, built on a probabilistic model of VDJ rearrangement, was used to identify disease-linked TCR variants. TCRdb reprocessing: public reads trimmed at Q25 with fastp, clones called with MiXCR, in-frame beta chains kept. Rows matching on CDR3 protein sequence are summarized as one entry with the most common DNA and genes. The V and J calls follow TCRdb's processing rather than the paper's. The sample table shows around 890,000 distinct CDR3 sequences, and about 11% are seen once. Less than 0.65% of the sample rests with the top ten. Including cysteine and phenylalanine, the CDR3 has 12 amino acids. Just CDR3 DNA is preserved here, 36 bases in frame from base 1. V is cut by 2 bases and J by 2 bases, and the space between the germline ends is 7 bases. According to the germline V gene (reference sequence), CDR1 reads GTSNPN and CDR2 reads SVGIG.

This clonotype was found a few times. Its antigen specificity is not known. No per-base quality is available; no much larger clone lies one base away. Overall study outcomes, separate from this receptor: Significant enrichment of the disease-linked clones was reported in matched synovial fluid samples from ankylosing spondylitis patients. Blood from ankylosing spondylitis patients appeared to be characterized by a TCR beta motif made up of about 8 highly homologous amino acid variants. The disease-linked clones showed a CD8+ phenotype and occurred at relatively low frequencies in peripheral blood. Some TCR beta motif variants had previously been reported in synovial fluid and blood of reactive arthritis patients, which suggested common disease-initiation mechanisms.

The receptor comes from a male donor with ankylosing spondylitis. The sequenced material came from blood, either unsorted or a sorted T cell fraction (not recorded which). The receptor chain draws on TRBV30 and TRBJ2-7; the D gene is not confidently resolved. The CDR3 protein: CAWSPQAYEQYF. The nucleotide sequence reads TGTGCCTGGAGTCCCCAAGCCTACGAGCAGTACTTC.